Shown below are 5 T cell receptor beta chains from a single sample sequenced in a study of cytomegalovirus exposure and HLA in healthy donors. Use of 60 Vbeta and 13 Jbeta primers characterized the PCR. Clones were sequenced by immunoSEQ multiplex PCR, and TCRdb holds only the in-frame ones, with some missing. This sample yields approximately 130,000 clones, of which 72% are seen a single time; over 4% belongs to the top ten. Input material: PBMCs. Source of these receptors: a man aged 50-60 years in good health and CMV-seropositive.

The rearrangement links TRBV19 to TRBJ1-5, with 9 bases that match TRBD1. V shed 6 bases, J shed 6 bases, and the junction held 9 bases outside the gene matches. Germline CDR1 and CDR2: LNHDA and SQIVND (reference sequence). This CDR3 is built from 15 residues. The CDR3 loop reads CASSVQGAQSQPQHF. DNA for the CDR3: TGTGCCAGTAGCGTACAGGGGGCGCAAAGTCAGCCCCAGCATTTT.

CDR3 nucleotide sequence: TGTGCCAGCAGCTTAGAAGGCAGGGTGGCCACTGAAGCTTTCTTT. The encoded protein is CASSLEGRVATEAFF. The gene calls are TRBV7-2 and TRBJ1-1, with a weak D call TRBD1 (5 bases). Germline V lookup: CDR1 SGHTA, CDR2 FQGNSA. This CDR3 has 15 amino acids. Trimming stripped 1 base from V and 4 bases from J, with 13 bases between.

This clone has a handful of counts. The chain carries TRBV7-9 and TRBJ2-6; maybe TRBD2 (6 bases). The germline V gene has CDR1 SEHNR and CDR2 FQNEAQ (reference sequence). The CDR3 is made up of 12 amino acids. The CDR3: CAGGDGANVLTF. CDR3 nucleotides: TGTGCGGGGGGAGATGGGGCCAACGTCCTGACTTTC.

The CDR3 DNA sequence: TGTGCCAGCAGCGCGGACAGGGGGCGGGAGACCCAGTACTTC. Protein: CASSADRGRETQYF. The chain employs TRBV5-6 and TRBJ2-5; 11 nucleotides align to TRBD1. Germline V gene data show CDR1 as SGHDT and CDR2 as YYEEEE. Unmatched junction bases numbered 4, after V lost 4 bases and J lost 5 bases. The CDR3 covers 14 residues.

This sequence joins TRBV4-1 and TRBJ1-5, with 8 bases identical to TRBD1. This CDR3 is 16 amino acids long. V lost 3 bases and J lost 6; bases outside the gene matches: 10. Germline CDR1 and CDR2: MGHRA and YSYEKL. The CDR3 reads CASSHIGRGRPQPQHF. As DNA, the CDR3 is TGCGCCAGCAGCCACATTGGCAGGGGGCGGCCTCAGCCCCAGCATTTT.